This TCR beta chain derives from a study of blood T cell repertoires in COVID-19. Overall study: The United States, Italy and Spain supplied acute and convalescent COVID-19 samples. PBMCs, B-cell-depleted T cells, or T cells were the source of the cDNA or gDNA that made up the material.

Per the original data handling: Reference gene primer amplification gave nucleated cell count estimates. Clones were sequenced by immunoSEQ multiplex PCR, and TCRdb holds only the in-frame ones, with some missing. V, J and clone size are taken as reported in that table, and D and trimming were inferred from the DNA itself. The profile shows around 62,000 clones, 65% to 90% of them singletons. Trimming removed 3 bases from V and 5 bases from J; junction bases left unmatched: 8. The CDR3 length is 15 residues. Germline V CDR1 and CDR2: MNHNS, SASEGT. The sample consisted of peripheral blood. The TCR sequence derives from a man aged 45 to 65 with acute or convalescent COVID-19. The chain recombines TRBV6-1 with TRBJ1-2; 8 bases are a match to TRBD1. The chain's CDR3 is CASSERWQGAYGYTF. The CDR3 bases are TGTGCCAGCAGTGAGAGGTGGCAGGGGGCGTATGGCTACACCTTC.